This T cell receptor beta chain was captured by sequencing in a study of lymphopenia after photon versus proton radiotherapy. Study results and caveats: Proton therapy kept repertoires fairly stable, unlike photons, which gained effector/memory cells. Oligoclonal CD8+ Temra expansion after nadir drove photon patients' diversity drop. Better survival with proton therapy was suggested as possible, not demonstrated. In patients who died, overall survival fell as post-nadir TCR diversity dropped more.

Sequencing used immunoSEQ multiplex PCR; TCRdb keeps in-frame clones, though not all of them. There are 6,000 to 9,500 clones in the sample; about four fifths occur only once, and 40% to 60% lies in the top ten. Comments on this clone: Its antigen is not known.

Germline CDR1 is MNHEY and CDR2 is SVGAGI. The CDR3 is 14 residues long. V gene TRBV6-5 combines with J gene TRBJ2-5; 12 nucleotides match TRBD2. Near its end, the DNA agrees better with TRBJ2-7, so the J call may be wrong. Specimen: peripheral blood, collected from a patient treated with photon-based radiotherapy. This sequence originates from a man aged 30 to 45 with gastric cancer. CDR3 sequence (DNA): TGTGCCAGCAGACCGACTAGCGGGAGAAACGAGCAGTACTTC. Translating gives CASRPTSGRNEQYF.